This TCR beta chain was identified during a study of blood T cell repertoires in COVID-19. CDR1 SGHNT and CDR2 YENEEA come from the germline V gene. The CDR3 extends over 15 amino acids. The ends were cut back, 1 base at V and 0 bases at J, with 9 bases in the middle. Authors' methods: It was from reference gene primer amplification that nucleated cell counts were estimated. This table comes from immunoSEQ multiplex PCR, and its TCRdb copy is limited to in-frame clones, with some not included. V, J and clone size reflect that table, while D and trimming were determined from the DNA. The sample yields approximately 490,000 clones, around 90% seen once.

This chain links TRBV11-3 with TRBJ2-5, with a possible D match to TRBD2 (6 bases). The sample was PBMCs or T cells enriched from blood (not recorded which). The receptor comes from a woman aged 18-29 years who had recovered from COVID-19. The CDR3 DNA reads TGTGCCAGCAGCTTAGGCGGGACCGACCAAGAGACCCAGTACTTC. It is translated as CASSLGGTDQETQYF.